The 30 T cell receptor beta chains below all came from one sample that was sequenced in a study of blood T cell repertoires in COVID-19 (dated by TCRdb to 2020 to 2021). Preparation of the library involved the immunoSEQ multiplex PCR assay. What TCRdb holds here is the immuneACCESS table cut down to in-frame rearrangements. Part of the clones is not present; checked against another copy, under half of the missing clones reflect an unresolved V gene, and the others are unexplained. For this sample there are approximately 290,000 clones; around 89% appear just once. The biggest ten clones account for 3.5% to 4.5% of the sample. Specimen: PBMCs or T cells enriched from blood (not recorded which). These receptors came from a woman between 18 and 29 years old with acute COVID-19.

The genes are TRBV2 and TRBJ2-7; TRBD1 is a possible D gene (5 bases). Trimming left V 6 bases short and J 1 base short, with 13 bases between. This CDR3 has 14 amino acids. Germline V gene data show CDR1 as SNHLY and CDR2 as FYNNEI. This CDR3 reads CASRSQGLSYEQYF. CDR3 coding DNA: TGTGCCAGCAGGAGTCAGGGCCTATCCTACGAGCAGTACTTC.

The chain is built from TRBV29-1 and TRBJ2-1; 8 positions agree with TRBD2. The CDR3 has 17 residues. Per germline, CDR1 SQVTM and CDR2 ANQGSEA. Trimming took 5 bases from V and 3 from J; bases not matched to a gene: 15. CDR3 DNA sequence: TGCAGCGTTCCACCTCAGGGGCTTAGCGGGAACTACAATGAGCAGTTCTTC. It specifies CSVPPQGLSGNYNEQFF.

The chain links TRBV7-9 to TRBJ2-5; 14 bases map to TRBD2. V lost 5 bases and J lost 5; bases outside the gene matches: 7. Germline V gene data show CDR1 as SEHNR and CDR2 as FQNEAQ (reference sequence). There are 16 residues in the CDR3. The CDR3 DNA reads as TGTGCCAGCAGCACCAGACTAGCGGGAGGGCAGGAGACCCAGTACTTC. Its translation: CASSTRLAGGQETQYF. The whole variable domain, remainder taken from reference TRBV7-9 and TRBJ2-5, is DTGVSQNPRHKITKRGQNVTFRCDPISEHNRLYWYRQTLGQGPEFLTYFQNEAQLEKSRLLSDRFSAERPKGSFSTLEIQRTEQGDSAMYLCASSTRLAGGQETQYFGPGTRLLVL.

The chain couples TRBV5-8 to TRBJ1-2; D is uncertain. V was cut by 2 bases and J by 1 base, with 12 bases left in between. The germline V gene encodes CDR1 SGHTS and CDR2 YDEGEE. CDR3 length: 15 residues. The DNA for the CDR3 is TGTGCCAGCAGCTTTATTAGCCGCGTTAACTATGGCTACACCTTC. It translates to CASSFISRVNYGYTF.

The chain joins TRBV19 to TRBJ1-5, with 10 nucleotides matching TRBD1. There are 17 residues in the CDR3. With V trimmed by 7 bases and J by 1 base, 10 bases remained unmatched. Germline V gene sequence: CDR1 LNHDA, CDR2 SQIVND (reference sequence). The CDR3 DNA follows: TGTGCCAGTATGCGGGGACAGGGGCAGTGGAGCAATCAGCCCCAGCATTTT. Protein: CASMRGQGQWSNQPQHF.

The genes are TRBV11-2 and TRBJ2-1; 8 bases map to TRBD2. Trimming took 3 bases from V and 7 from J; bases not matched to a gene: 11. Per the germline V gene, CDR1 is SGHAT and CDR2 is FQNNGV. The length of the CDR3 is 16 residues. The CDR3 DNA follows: TGTGCCAGCAGCTTTCTTAGAGCGGGAGTGCTGAATGAGCAGTTCTTC. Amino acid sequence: CASSFLRAGVLNEQFF. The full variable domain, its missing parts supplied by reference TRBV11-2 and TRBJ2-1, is EAGVAQSPRYKIIEKRQSVAFWCNPISGHATLYWYQQILGQGPKLLIQFQNNGVVDDSQLPKDRFSAERLKGVDSTLKIQPAKLEDSAVYLCASSFLRAGVLNEQFFGPGTRLTVL.

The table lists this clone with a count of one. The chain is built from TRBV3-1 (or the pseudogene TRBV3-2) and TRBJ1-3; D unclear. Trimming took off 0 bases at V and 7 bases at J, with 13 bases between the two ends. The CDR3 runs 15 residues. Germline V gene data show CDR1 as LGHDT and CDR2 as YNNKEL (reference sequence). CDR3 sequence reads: CASSQDGQAWNTIYF. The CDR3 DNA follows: TGTGCCAGCAGCCAAGATGGCCAGGCCTGGAACACCATATATTTT.

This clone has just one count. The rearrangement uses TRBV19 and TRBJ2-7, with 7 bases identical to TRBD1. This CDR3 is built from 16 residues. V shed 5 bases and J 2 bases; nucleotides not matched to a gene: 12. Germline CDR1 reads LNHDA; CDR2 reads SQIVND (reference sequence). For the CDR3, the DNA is TGTGCCAGTAGTCACACCGTCGACAGGGTCCCCTACGAGCAGTACTTC. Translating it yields CASSHTVDRVPYEQYF.

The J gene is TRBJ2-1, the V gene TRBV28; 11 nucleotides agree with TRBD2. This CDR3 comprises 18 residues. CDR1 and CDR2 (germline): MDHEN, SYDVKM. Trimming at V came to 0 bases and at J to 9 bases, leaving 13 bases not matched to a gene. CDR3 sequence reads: CASSLCIMGLAGGCEQFF. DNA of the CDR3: TGTGCCAGCAGTTTATGCATAATGGGGCTAGCGGGAGGCTGTGAGCAGTTCTTC.

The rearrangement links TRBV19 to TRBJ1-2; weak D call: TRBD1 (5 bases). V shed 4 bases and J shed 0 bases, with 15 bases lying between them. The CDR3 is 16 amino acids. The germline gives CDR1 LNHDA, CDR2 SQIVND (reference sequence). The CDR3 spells CASSRRGDSANYGYTF. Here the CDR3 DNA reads TGTGCCAGTAGTAGAAGAGGAGACAGTGCTAACTATGGCTACACCTTC.

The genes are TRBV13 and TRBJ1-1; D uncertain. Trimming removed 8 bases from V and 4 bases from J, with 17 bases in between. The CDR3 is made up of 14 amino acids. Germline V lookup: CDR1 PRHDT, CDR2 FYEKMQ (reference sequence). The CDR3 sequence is CASSRGRVGTEAFF. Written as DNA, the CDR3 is TGTGCCAGCTCCCGGGGAAGGGTGGGCACTGAAGCTTTCTTT.

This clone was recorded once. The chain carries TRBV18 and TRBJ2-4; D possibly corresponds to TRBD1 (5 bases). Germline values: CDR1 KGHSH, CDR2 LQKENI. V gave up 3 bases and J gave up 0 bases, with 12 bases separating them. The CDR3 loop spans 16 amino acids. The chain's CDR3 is CASSPQDILAKNIQYF. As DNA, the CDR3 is TGTGCCAGCTCACCTCAGGACATCCTAGCCAAAAACATTCAGTACTTC.

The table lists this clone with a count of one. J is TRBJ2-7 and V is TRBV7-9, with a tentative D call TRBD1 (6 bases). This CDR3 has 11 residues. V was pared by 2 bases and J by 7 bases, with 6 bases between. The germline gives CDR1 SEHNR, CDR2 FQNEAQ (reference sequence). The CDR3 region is CASSLQGEQYF. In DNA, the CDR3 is TGTGCCAGCAGCTTACAGGGGGAGCAGTACTTC.

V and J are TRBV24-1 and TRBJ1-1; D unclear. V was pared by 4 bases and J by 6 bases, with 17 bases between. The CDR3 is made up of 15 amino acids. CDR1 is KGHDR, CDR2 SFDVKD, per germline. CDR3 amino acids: CATSDSNVGSPEAFF. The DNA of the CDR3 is TGTGCCACCAGTGACTCGAACGTTGGGAGTCCTGAAGCTTTCTTT.

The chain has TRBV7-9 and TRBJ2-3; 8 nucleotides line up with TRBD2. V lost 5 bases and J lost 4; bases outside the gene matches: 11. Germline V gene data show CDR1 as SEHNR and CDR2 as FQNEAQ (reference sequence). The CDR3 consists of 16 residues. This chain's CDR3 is CASSKSSSGSADTQYF. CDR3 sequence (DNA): TGTGCCAGCAGCAAAAGCTCTAGCGGGTCGGCAGATACGCAGTATTTT.

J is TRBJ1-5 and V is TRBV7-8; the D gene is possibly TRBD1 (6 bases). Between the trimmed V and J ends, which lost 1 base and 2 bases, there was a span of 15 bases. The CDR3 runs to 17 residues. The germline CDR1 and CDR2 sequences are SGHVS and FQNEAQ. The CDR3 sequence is CASSLEGLGAGNQPQHF. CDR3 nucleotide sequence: TGTGCCAGCAGCTTAGAAGGATTGGGGGCCGGCAATCAGCCCCAGCATTTT.

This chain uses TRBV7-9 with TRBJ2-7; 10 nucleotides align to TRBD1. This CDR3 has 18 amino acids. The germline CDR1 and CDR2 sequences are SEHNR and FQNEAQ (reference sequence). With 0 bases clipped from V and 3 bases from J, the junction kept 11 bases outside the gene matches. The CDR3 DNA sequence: TGTGCCAGCAGCTTAGCAACTACGGCCGGGACAGGGGACTACGAGCAGTACTTC. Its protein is CASSLATTAGTGDYEQYF.

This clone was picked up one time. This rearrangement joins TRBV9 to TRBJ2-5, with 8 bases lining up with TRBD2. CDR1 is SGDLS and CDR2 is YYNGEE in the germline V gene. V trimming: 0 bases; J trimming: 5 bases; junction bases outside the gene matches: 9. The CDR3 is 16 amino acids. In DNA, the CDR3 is TGTGCCAGCAGCGTAGCCCGGGAGGGCCTTAGGGAGACCCAGTACTTC. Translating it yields CASSVAREGLRETQYF.

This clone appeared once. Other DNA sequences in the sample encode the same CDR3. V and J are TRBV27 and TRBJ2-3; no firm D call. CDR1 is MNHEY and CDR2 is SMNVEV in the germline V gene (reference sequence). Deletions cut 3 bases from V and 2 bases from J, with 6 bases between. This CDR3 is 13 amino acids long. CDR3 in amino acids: CASSFVYTDTQYF. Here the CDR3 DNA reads TGTGCCAGCAGTTTTGTTTACACAGATACGCAGTATTTT.

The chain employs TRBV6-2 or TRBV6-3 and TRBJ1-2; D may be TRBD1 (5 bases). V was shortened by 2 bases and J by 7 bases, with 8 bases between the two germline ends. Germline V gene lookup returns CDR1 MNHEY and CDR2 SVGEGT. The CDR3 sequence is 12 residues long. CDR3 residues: CASSYGGGGYTF. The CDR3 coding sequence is TGTGCCAGCAGTTACGGGGGAGGTGGCTACACCTTC.

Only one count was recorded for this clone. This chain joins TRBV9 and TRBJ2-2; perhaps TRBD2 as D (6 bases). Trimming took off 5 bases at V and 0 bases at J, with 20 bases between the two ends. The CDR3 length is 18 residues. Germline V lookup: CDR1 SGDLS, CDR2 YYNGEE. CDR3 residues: CASREWDVGGTNTGELFF. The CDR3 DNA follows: TGTGCCAGCAGAGAATGGGATGTCGGGGGTACGAACACCGGGGAGCTGTTTTTT.

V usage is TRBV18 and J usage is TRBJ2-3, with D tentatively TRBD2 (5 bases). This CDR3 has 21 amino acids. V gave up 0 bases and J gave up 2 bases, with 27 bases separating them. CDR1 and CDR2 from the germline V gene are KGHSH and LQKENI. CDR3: CASSPPGGLALIRTPTDTQYF. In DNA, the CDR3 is TGTGCCAGCTCACCACCCGGCGGGCTAGCTCTTATAAGGACCCCCACAGATACGCAGTATTTT.

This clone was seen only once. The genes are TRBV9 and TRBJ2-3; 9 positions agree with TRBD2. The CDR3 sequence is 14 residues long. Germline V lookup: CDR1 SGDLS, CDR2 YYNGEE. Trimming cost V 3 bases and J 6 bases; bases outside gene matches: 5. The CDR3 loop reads CASSGGLARDTQYF. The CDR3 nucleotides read TGTGCCAGCAGCGGGGGACTAGCAAGGGATACGCAGTATTTT.

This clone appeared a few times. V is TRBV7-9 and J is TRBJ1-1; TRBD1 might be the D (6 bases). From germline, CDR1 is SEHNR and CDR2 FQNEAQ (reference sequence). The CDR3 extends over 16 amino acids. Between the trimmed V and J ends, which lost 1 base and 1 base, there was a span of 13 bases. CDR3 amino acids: CASSLGYATGNTEAFF. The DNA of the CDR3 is TGTGCCAGCAGCTTAGGGTATGCGACAGGGAACACTGAAGCTTTCTTT.

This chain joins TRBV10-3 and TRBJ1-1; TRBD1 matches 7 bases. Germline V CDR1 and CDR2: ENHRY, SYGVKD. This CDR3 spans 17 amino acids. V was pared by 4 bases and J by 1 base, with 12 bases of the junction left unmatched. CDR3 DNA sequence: TGTGCCATCAGTGGGGGTTTGACAGGGCGGTCGAACACTGAAGCTTTCTTT. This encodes CAISGGLTGRSNTEAFF.

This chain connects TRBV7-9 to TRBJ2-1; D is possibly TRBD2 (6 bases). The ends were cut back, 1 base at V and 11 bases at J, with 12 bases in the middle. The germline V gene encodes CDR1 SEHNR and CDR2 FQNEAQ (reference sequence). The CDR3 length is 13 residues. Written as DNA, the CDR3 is TGTGCCAGCAGCTTAGGGGAGGACACGCAGCAGTTCTTC. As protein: CASSLGEDTQQFF.

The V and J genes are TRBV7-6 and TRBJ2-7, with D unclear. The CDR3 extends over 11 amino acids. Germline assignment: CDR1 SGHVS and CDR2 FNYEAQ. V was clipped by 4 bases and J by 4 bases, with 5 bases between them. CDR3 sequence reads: CASSSQYEQYF. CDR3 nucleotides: TGTGCCAGCAGCTCCCAATACGAGCAGTACTTC. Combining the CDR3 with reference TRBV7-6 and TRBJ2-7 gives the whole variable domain GAGVSQSPRYKVTKRGQDVALRCDPISGHVSLYWYRQALGQGPEFLTYFNYEAQQDKSGLPNDRFSAERPEGSISTLTIQRTEQRDSAMYRCASSSQYEQYFGPGTRLTVT.

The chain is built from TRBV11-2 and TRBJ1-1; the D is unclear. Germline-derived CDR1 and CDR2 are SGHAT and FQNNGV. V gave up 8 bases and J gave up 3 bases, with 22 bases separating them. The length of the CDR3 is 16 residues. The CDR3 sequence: CASAKHTRALDTEAFF. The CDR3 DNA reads TGTGCCAGCGCGAAACATACTAGGGCTTTGGACACTGAAGCTTTCTTT.

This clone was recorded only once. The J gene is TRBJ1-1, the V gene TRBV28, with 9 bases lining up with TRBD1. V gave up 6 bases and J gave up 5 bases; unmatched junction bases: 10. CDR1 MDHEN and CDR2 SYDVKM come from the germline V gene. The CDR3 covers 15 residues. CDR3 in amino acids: CASSRGTGRRTEAFF. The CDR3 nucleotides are TGTGCCAGCAGCAGAGGGACAGGGAGAAGGACTGAAGCTTTCTTT.

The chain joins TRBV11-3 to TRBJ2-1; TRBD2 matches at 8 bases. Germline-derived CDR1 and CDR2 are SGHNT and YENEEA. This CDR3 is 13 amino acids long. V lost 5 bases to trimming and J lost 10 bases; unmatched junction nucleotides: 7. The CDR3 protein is CASSRPGGGEQFF. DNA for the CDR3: TGTGCCAGCAGCCGCCCCGGCGGGGGGGAGCAGTTCTTC. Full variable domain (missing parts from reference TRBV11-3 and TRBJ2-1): EAGVVQSPRYKIIEKKQPVAFWCNPISGHNTLYWYLQNLGQGPELLIRYENEEAVDDSQLPKDRFSAERLKGVDSTLKIQPAELGDSAVYLCASSRPGGGEQFFGPGTRLTVL.